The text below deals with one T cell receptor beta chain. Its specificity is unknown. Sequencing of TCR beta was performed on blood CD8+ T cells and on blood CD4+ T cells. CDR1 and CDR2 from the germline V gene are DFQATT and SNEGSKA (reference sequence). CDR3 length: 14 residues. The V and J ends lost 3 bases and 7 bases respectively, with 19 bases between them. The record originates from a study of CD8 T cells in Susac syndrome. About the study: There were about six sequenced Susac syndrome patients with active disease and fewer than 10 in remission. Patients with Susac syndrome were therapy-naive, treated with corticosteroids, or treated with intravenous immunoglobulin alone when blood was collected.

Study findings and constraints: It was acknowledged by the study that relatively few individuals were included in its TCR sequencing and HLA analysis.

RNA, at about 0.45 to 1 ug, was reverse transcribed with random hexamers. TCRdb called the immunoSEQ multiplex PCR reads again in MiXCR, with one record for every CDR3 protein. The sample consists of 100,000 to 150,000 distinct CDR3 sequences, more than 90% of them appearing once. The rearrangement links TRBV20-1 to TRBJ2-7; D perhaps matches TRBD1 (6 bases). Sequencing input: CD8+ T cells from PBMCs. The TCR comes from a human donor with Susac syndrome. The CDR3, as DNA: TGCAGTGCTAGTAATGTGGGGCAGGGGCGGGAGCAGTACTTC. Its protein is CSASNVGQGREQYF.